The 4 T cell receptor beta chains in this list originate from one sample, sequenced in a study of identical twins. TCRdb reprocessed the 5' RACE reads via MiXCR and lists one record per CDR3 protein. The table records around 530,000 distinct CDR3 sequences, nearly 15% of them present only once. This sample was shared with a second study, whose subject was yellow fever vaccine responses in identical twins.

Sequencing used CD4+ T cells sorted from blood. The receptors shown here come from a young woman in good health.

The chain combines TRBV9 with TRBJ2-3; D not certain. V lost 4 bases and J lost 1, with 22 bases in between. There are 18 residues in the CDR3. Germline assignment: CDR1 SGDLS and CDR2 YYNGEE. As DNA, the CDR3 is TGTGCCAGCAGCTCCAGACGTACCCAAGACGTGGGCACAGATACGCAGTATTTT. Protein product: CASSSRRTQDVGTDTQYF.

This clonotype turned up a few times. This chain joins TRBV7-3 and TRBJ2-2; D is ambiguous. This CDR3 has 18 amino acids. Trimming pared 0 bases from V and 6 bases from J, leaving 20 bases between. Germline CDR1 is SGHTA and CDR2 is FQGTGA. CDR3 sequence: CASSLTQLYIPRAGELFF. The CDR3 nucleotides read TGTGCCAGCAGCTTAACGCAGTTATACATCCCTAGGGCCGGGGAGCTGTTTTTT.

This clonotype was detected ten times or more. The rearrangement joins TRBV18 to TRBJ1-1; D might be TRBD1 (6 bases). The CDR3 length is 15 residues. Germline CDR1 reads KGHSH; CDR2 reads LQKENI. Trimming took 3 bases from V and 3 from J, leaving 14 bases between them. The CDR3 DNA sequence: TGTGCCAGCTCACCGGGTACAGGGTTGGACACTGAAGCTTTCTTT. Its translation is CASSPGTGLDTEAFF.

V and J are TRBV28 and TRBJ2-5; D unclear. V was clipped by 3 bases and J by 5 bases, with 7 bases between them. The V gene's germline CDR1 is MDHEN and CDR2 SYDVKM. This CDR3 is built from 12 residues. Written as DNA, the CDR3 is TGTGCCAGCAGTTTGCTGGCGGAGACCCAGTACTTC. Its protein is CASSLLAETQYF.